The following is a T cell receptor (beta chain) sequence with its context. Its cognate antigen is unknown. V was pared by 5 bases and J by 0 bases, with 17 bases between. The CDR3 is 17 residues long. The V gene's germline CDR1 is LNHNV and CDR2 YYDKDF (reference sequence). The data originate from a study of T-cell reconstitution after alpha-beta-depleted transplantation in children. Study-level findings and limits: Certain patients had high TCRbeta diversity at day 60, and it came from recipient T cells and thymic progenitors that survived. At around two months after transplant, the alpha-beta T cells were reportedly derived from several hundred expanded clones that came from non-depleted graft cells. The main origin of T-cell counts and diversity one year after transplant was newly produced T cells.

As it was prepared, the TCRbeta library received unique molecular identifiers. In TCRdb, the PCR reads were re-called with MiXCR into one record per CDR3 protein. The sample consists of about 540,000 distinct CDR3 sequences, over 20% of them appearing once. The TCR originated in a boy younger than two with Wiskott-Aldrich syndrome, due to receive a stem cell transplant. The chain is built from TRBV15 and TRBJ2-4, with a tentative D call TRBD1 (5 bases). The specimen was PBMCs, collected before TCRalphabeta/CD19-depleted stem cell transplant. The DNA for the CDR3 is TGTGCCACCAGCGGACATAGGTGGTTGCTAGCCAAAAACATTCAGTACTTC. Translated, it gives CATSGHRWLLAKNIQYF.